The sample holds a few counts of the clone carrying this T cell receptor beta chain. Its antigen is currently unknown. Per individual sample, some 10^5 TCR templates were assayed. TCRdb keeps only in-frame clones here, not all; method: immunoSEQ multiplex PCR. The repertoire holds about 100,000 clones, with approximately 91% as singletons. The sample comes from a study of siplizumab effects on memory and regulatory T cells. The study's findings and limits: Among mappable alloreactive CD4+ clones, the Treg-derived fraction averaged 68.8% with siplizumab versus under 30% in controls. Naive or memory phenotype was unassignable for roughly 75-97% of proliferating CD4+ or CD8+ clones. The study found that siplizumab significantly reduced alloreactive sequences traceable to unstimulated CD4+ memory cells.

CDR1 LNHDA and CDR2 SQIVND come from the germline V gene (reference sequence). CDR3 length equals 15 residues. Trimming removed 2 bases at V and 7 bases at J, with 15 bases between. The sequencing sample was made of CD4+ T cells sorted from blood. This clonotype was sampled from a human donor in good health. The chain has TRBV19 and TRBJ1-5; D is unclear. CDR3 in amino acids: CASSISRGSKQPQHF. CDR3 DNA sequence: TGTGCCAGTAGTATATCTCGGGGAAGTAAGCAGCCCCAGCATTTT.